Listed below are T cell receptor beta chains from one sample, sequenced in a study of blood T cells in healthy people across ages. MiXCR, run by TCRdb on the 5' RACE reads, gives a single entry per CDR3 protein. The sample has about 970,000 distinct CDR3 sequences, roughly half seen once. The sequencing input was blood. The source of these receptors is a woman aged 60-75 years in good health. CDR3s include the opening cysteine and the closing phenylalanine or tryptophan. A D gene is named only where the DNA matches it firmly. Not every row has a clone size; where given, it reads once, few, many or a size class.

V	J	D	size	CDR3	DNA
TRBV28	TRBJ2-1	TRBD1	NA	CASSPVGGPYNEQFF	TGTGCCAGCAGTCCCGTAGGGGGCCCCTACAATGAGCAGTTCTTC
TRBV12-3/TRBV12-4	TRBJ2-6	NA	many	CASRISGSGANVLTF	TGTGCCAGCAGGATTAGCGGCTCTGGGGCCAACGTCCTGACTTTC
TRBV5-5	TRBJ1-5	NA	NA	CASSSQQTGQPQHF	TGTGCCAGCAGCTCACAACAGACAGGTCAGCCCCAGCATTTT
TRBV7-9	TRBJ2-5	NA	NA	CASSPKGRAQYF	TGTGCCAGCAGCCCGAAGGGAAGGGCCCAGTACTTC
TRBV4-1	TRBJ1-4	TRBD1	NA	CASSDRANEKLFF	TGCGCCAGCAGTGACAGGGCGAATGAAAAACTGTTTTTT
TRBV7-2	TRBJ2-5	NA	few	CASSLDLLYALETQYF	TGTGCCAGCAGCTTAGATTTGCTTTATGCCCTGGAGACCCAGTACTTC
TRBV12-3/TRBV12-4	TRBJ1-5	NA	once	CASSRRQTNQPQHF	TGTGCCAGCAGTCGGCGACAGACCAATCAGCCCCAGCATTTT
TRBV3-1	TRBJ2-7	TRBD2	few	CASSQGGSVYEQYF	TGTGCCAGCAGCCAGGGCGGGAGTGTCTACGAGCAGTACTTC
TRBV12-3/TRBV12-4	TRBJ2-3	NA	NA	CASSLRASTVTDTQYF	TGTGCCAGCAGTTTAAGGGCTTCGACAGTCACAGATACGCAGTATTTT
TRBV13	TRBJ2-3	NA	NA	CASSRRGWGVDTQYF	TGTGCCAGCAGCCGCCGGGGGTGGGGGGTCGATACGCAGTATTTT
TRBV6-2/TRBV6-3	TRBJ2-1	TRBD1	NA	CASRMQGALYNEQFF	TGTGCCAGCAGGATGCAGGGGGCACTCTACAATGAGCAGTTCTTC